This T cell receptor (beta chain) was documented in a study of identical twins. V lost 4 bases to trimming and J lost 2 bases, with 12 bases between them. Germline values: CDR1 SEHNR, CDR2 FQNEAQ (reference sequence). The CDR3 has 14 amino acids. A universal primer site was created by template switching, with the cDNA bearing unique molecular identifiers. TCRdb reprocessed the 5' RACE reads via MiXCR and lists one record per CDR3 protein. The sample carries some 500,000 distinct CDR3 sequences, around 15% recorded once. This clonotype came up a few times. These data were also filed under a second study, of yellow fever vaccine responses in identical twins.

The sequencing sample was made of CD4+ T cells sorted from blood. This sequence joins TRBV7-9 and TRBJ2-7; no clear D. The receptor was isolated from a woman aged 18-29 years in good health. Here the CDR3 reads CASSSRVLAYEQYF. CDR3 in DNA: TGTGCCAGCAGCTCTAGAGTCCTTGCCTACGAGCAGTACTTC.